This T cell receptor (beta chain) was retrieved from a study of T cell changes during pregnancy in multiple sclerosis. The data were produced by immunoSEQ multiplex PCR, yet TCRdb's version contains in-frame clones alone and is incomplete. The sample carries 50,000 to 65,000 clones, 90% to 95% recorded once. This clone has only a few counts. Between the trimmed V and J ends, which lost 0 bases and 0 bases, there was a span of 8 bases. Germline V gene lookup returns CDR1 SGDLS and CDR2 YYNGEE. CDR3 size: 15 residues. The TCR comes from a female donor with multiple sclerosis, enrolled in a pregnancy study. The chain links TRBV9 to TRBJ2-3; D uncertain. This specimen consisted of CD4+ T cells from peripheral blood mononuclear cells, obtained in the first trimester of pregnancy. In nucleotides, the CDR3 is TGTGCCAGCAGCGTAGCCCCAGCGAGCACAGATACGCAGTATTTT. This encodes CASSVAPASTDTQYF.